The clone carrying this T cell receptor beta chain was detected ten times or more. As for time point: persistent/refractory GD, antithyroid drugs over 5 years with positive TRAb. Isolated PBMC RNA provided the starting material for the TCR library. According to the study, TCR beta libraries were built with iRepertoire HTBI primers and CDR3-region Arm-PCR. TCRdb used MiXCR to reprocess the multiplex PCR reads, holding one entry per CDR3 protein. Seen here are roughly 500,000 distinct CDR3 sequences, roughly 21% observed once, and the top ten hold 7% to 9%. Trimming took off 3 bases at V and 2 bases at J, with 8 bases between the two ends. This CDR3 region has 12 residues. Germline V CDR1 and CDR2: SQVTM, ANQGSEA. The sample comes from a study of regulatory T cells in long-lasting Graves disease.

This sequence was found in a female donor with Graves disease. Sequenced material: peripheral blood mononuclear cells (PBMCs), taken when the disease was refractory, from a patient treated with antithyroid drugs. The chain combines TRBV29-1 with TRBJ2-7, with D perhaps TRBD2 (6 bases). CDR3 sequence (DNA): TGCAGCGTTGAGGGGGAGGCCTACGAGCAGTACTTC. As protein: CSVEGEAYEQYF.